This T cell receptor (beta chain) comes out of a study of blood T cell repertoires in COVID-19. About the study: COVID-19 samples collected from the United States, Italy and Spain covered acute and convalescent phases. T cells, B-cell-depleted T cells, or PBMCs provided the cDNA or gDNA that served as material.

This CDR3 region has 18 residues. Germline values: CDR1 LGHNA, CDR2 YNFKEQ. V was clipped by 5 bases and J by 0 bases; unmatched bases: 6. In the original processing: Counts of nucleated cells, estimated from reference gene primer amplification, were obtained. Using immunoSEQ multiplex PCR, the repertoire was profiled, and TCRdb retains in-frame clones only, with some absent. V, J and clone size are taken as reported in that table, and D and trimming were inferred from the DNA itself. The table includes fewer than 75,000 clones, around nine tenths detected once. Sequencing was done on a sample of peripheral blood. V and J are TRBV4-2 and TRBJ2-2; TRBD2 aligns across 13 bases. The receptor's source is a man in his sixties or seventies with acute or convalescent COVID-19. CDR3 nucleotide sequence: TGTGCCAGCAGCAGAGGGACTAGCGGGGACACGAACACCGGGGAGCTGTTTTTT. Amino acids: CASSRGTSGDTNTGELFF.